These T cell receptor beta chains were read from a single sample in a study of vaccination and CD4 T cells after COVID-19. TCRdb independently ran MiXCR on the PCR reads; one entry per CDR3 protein. The sample consists of around 17,000 distinct CDR3 sequences, approximately 50% of them appearing once. Their antigens remain unidentified. Material: CD4+ T cells from blood, cultured in vitro. These receptor sequences come from a human donor who had recovered from COVID-19. Both conserved end residues are part of each CDR3. The D gene is left open where the match is weak. For some rows the clone size is stated as once, few or many, or as a class when expanded; others skip it.

cdr3_aa | cdr3_nt | v_call | cdr3_length | j_call | d_call | clone_size
CASIPAGTQGAGEQYF | TGTGCCAGCATCCCCGCGGGGACCCAGGGCGCGGGCGAGCAGTACTTC | TRBV6-2/TRBV6-3 | 16 | TRBJ2-7 | . | .
CASGAVLNSYEQYF | TGTGCCAGCGGAGCAGTTTTGAACTCCTACGAGCAGTACTTC | TRBV6-1 | 14 | TRBJ2-7 | . | .
CASSVITSGDTDTQYF | TGTGCCAGCAGCGTAATAACTAGCGGAGACACAGATACGCAGTATTTT | TRBV11-3 | 16 | TRBJ2-3 | TRBD2 | .
CASSFLAGGNEQFF | TGTGCCAGCAGCTTTCTAGCGGGGGGAAATGAGCAGTTCTTC | TRBV2 | 14 | TRBJ2-1 | TRBD2 | .
CSARTGRGYGYTF | TGCAGTGCTCGGACAGGGAGAGGGTATGGCTACACCTTC | TRBV20-1 | 13 | TRBJ1-2 | TRBD1 | large
CASSSWVGGQPQHF | TGTGCCAGCAGTAGCTGGGTGGGTGGTCAGCCCCAGCATTTT | TRBV6-1 | 14 | TRBJ1-5 | . | few
CASSVAGGEETQYF | TGTGCCAGCAGCGTAGCGGGGGGAGAAGAGACCCAGTACTTC | TRBV9 | 14 | TRBJ2-5 | TRBD2 | .
CASSETRAVPEAFF | TGTGCCAGCAGCGAAACTAGGGCGGTCCCTGAAGCTTTCTTT | TRBV2 | 14 | TRBJ1-1 | . | .
CSASRYFPVTGGEKLFF | TGCAGTGCTAGTCGTTATTTTCCGGTGACAGGCGGGGAAAAACTGTTTTTT | TRBV20-1 | 17 | TRBJ1-4 | . | .
CSATKQGLYQPQHF | TGCAGTGCTACAAAACAGGGTCTTTACCAGCCCCAGCATTTT | TRBV20-1 | 14 | TRBJ1-5 | . | .
CASSLQYGETQYF | TGCGCCAGCAGCTTACAATACGGGGAGACCCAGTACTTC | TRBV5-1 | 13 | TRBJ2-5 | . | .
CASSLTGQGGHEQFF | TGTGCCAGCAGCTTGACCGGGCAGGGTGGCCATGAGCAGTTCTTC | TRBV7-6 | 15 | TRBJ2-1 | . | .
CASSLVSGHTDTQYF | TGCGCCAGCAGCTTGGTTAGCGGGCACACAGATACGCAGTATTTT | TRBV5-1 | 15 | TRBJ2-3 | TRBD2 | .
CASSPTSGSADTQYF | TGTGCCAGCAGCCCGACTAGCGGGAGCGCAGATACGCAGTATTTT | TRBV3-1 | 15 | TRBJ2-3 | TRBD2 | .
CSARTGRGLGQPQHF | TGCAGTGCCCGGACAGGGAGAGGACTAGGTCAGCCCCAGCATTTT | TRBV20-1 | 15 | TRBJ1-5 | TRBD1 | .
CASSPAVNYGYTF | TGTGCCAGCAGTCCCGCGGTAAACTATGGCTACACCTTC | TRBV27 | 13 | TRBJ1-2 | . | few
CASSWDGNSPLHF | TGTGCCAGCAGTTGGGACGGGAATTCACCCCTCCACTTT | TRBV6-5 | 13 | TRBJ1-6 | . | few
CACGKGIYEQYF | TGTGCCTGCGGAAAGGGTATTTACGAGCAGTACTTC | TRBV30 | 12 | TRBJ2-7 | . | .
CASSPRILGATDTQYF | TGCGCCAGCAGTCCGAGGATCCTGGGGGCCACAGATACGCAGTATTTT | TRBV10-1 | 16 | TRBJ2-3 | . | .
CASSARTDPYEQYF | TGCGCCAGCAGCGCCAGGACAGATCCCTACGAGCAGTACTTC | TRBV5-1 | 14 | TRBJ2-7 | . | .
CASSHYPETGRLGYEAFF | TGCGCCAGCAGTCACTACCCAGAGACAGGTCGATTAGGCTATGAAGCTTTCTTT | TRBV23-1 | 18 | TRBJ1-1 | . | .
CASSEVNSNQPQHF | TGTGCCAGCAGTGAGGTTAATAGCAATCAGCCCCAGCATTTT | TRBV2 | 14 | TRBJ1-5 | . | few
CASSWGGPDEQFF | TGTGCCAGCAGCTGGGGGGGACCGGATGAGCAGTTCTTC | TRBV7-6 | 13 | TRBJ2-1 | TRBD2 | .
CSARDPGSDYEQYF | TGCAGTGCTAGAGATCCAGGGAGTGACTACGAGCAGTACTTC | TRBV20-1 | 14 | TRBJ2-7 | . | .
CAKRESGNNEQFF | TGTGCCAAGCGGGAGTCTGGGAACAATGAGCAGTTCTTC | TRBV11-3 | 13 | TRBJ2-1 | TRBD2 | few
CASSLGRVVNNEQFF | TGTGCCAGCAGCTTGGGCAGGGTCGTTAACAATGAGCAGTTCTTC | TRBV7-8 | 15 | TRBJ2-1 | . | .
CASSPGLAGVTAQYF | TGTGCCAGCAGTCCGGGACTAGCGGGAGTTACGGCCCAGTACTTC | TRBV27 | 15 | TRBJ2-5 | TRBD2 | .
CASSFGLSYEQYF | TGTGCCAGCAGCTTCGGCCTATCCTACGAGCAGTACTTC | TRBV11-2 | 13 | TRBJ2-7 | . | .
CSAGPKEGYTF | TGCAGTGCTGGGCCCAAGGAGGGCTACACCTTC | TRBV20-1 | 11 | TRBJ1-2 | . | .
CASSTRTGSIMNTEAFF | TGTGCCAGCAGTACCAGGACAGGCTCCATCATGAACACTGAAGCTTTCTTT | TRBV12-3/TRBV12-4 | 17 | TRBJ1-1 | TRBD1 | .
CASSYSDTSYSYNEQFF | TGTGCCAGCAGTTACTCGGACACTAGCTACTCCTACAATGAGCAGTTCTTC | TRBV6-5 | 17 | TRBJ2-1 | . | .
CASRDRGKGADTEAFF | TGCGCCAGCAGGGACAGGGGGAAGGGGGCTGACACTGAAGCTTTCTTT | TRBV10-1 | 16 | TRBJ1-1 | TRBD1 | .
CASSHPGDKKETQYF | TGTGCCAGCAGCCACCCAGGGGACAAAAAAGAGACCCAGTACTTC | TRBV4-2 | 15 | TRBJ2-5 | . | .
CSADLGGGETQYF | TGCAGTGCGGACCTCGGAGGGGGGGAGACCCAGTACTTC | TRBV20-1 | 13 | TRBJ2-5 | . | .
CASSIKARAGYEQYF | TGTGCCAGTAGTATCAAGGCCAGGGCAGGATACGAGCAGTACTTC | TRBV19 | 15 | TRBJ2-7 | . | .
CASSLVGSTDTQYF | TGTGCCAGCAGCTTAGTTGGTAGCACAGATACGCAGTATTTT | TRBV7-2 | 14 | TRBJ2-3 | . | .
CASSLGGEFRQYF | TGTGCCAGCAGCTTAGGGGGGGAGTTTAGGCAGTACTTC | TRBV7-9 | 13 | TRBJ2-7 | . | few
CASSYRPFRGLAGSDEQFF | TGTGCCAGCAGTTACAGGCCTTTCCGCGGACTAGCGGGGAGCGATGAGCAGTTCTTC | TRBV6-2/TRBV6-3 | 19 | TRBJ2-1 | TRBD2 | .
CASSEGGEYTQYF | TGTGCCAGCAGTGAAGGTGGGGAGTATACGCAGTATTTT | TRBV2 | 13 | TRBJ2-3 | . | .
CASSKELRGSGNQPQHF | TGTGCCAGTAGTAAAGAGCTCAGGGGTAGTGGCAATCAGCCCCAGCATTTT | TRBV19 | 17 | TRBJ1-5 | . | .
CASSPGLAGEIQETQYF | TGTGCCAGCAGCCCTGGACTAGCGGGGGAGATCCAAGAGACCCAGTACTTC | TRBV7-8 | 17 | TRBJ2-5 | TRBD2 | .
CASSHPTSGGEETQYF | TGTGCCAGCAGCCACCCGACTAGCGGGGGAGAAGAGACCCAGTACTTC | TRBV4-2 | 16 | TRBJ2-5 | TRBD2 | .
CASSEVFAGNTDTQYF | TGTGCCAGCAGTGAGGTGTTTGCGGGGAACACAGATACGCAGTATTTT | TRBV6-1 | 16 | TRBJ2-3 | . | .
CAISERGSNEQFF | TGTGCCATCAGTGAGCGGGGGAGCAATGAGCAGTTCTTC | TRBV10-3 | 13 | TRBJ2-1 | . | few
CASSGAGGGTDTQYF | TGTGCCAGCAGTGGAGCGGGGGGGGGCACAGATACGCAGTATTTT | TRBV2 | 15 | TRBJ2-3 | TRBD2 | few
CATPKAGSYEQYF | TGTGCCACCCCCAAGGCTGGCTCCTACGAGCAGTACTTC | TRBV6-1 | 13 | TRBJ2-7 | . | .
CSAQRPGNTEAFF | TGCAGTGCCCAAAGGCCAGGGAACACTGAAGCTTTCTTT | TRBV20-1 | 13 | TRBJ1-1 | . | .
CASSFGLAGETADTQYF | TGTGCCAGCAGTTTTGGGCTAGCGGGGGAAACCGCCGATACGCAGTATTTT | TRBV12-3/TRBV12-4 | 17 | TRBJ2-3 | TRBD2 | .
CASSQDSLAGREQYF | TGTGCCAGCAGCCAAGACTCGTTGGCAGGCCGCGAGCAGTACTTC | TRBV14 | 15 | TRBJ2-7 | . | .
CASSPVPLVTTITPYEQYF | TGTGCCAGCAGCCCCGTCCCCCTTGTAACCACGATTACACCCTACGAGCAGTACTTC | TRBV11-3 | 19 | TRBJ2-7 | . | once
CASRRTSGSEQFF | TGTGCCAGCAGGCGGACTAGCGGGAGTGAGCAGTTCTTC | TRBV6-2/TRBV6-3 | 13 | TRBJ2-1 | TRBD2 | .
CASSLKPYNSPLHF | TGTGCCAGCAGCCTGAAACCCTATAATTCACCCCTCCACTTT | TRBV27 | 14 | TRBJ1-6 | . | .
CSARAWGRGANTEALF | . | TRBV20-1 | 16 | TRBJ1-1 | . | .
CASSYVGGGDSPLHF | TGTGCCAGCAGTTACGTGGGGGGAGGAGATTCACCCCTCCACTTT | TRBV6-5 | 15 | TRBJ1-6 | . | .
CASISSGRLTDTQYF | TGTGCCAGCATAAGTAGCGGGAGGCTCACAGATACGCAGTATTTT | TRBV6-1 | 15 | TRBJ2-3 | TRBD2 | .
CASSLPGLAGGEYNEQFF | TGTGCCAGCAGCTTGCCGGGACTAGCGGGAGGGGAGTACAATGAGCAGTTCTTC | TRBV5-6 | 18 | TRBJ2-1 | TRBD2 | .
CASSIRQVNTEAFF | TGTGCCAGTAGTATTCGACAGGTGAACACTGAAGCTTTCTTT | TRBV19 | 14 | TRBJ1-1 | . | few
CAWARLREAFF | TGTGCCTGGGCCCGACTTCGTGAAGCTTTCTTT | TRBV30 | 11 | TRBJ1-1 | . | .
CASSPKFADTEAFF | TGTGCCAGCAGCCCGAAGTTTGCGGACACTGAAGCTTTCTTT | TRBV6-4 | 14 | TRBJ1-1 | . | .
CASRTGGDPDTQYF | TGTGCCAGCAGAACAGGAGGGGACCCAGATACGCAGTATTTT | TRBV6-1 | 14 | TRBJ2-3 | . | .